These 26 T cell receptor beta chains share one sample of origin, sequenced in a study of T cell changes during pregnancy in multiple sclerosis. Sequencing was performed with immunoSEQ multiplex PCR; in TCRdb, only in-frame clones are kept and a portion is missing. The sample lists approximately 89,000 clones; over 90% were seen once. Sequences were derived from peripheral blood, sampled in the third trimester of pregnancy. These receptors were taken from a female donor with multiple sclerosis, enrolled in a pregnancy study.

J is TRBJ2-1 and V is TRBV13, with D possibly matching TRBD1 (5 bases). Per germline, CDR1 PRHDT and CDR2 FYEKMQ (reference sequence). The CDR3 contains 18 residues. The V end lost 5 bases, the J end lost 1 base, and 21 bases lay between the germline ends. The CDR3 region is CASSPSPMTATSYNEQFF. In DNA form, the CDR3 reads TGTGCCAGCAGCCCGTCCCCTATGACAGCCACATCCTACAATGAGCAGTTCTTC.

As DNA, the CDR3 is TGCGCCAGCAGCCGAGCTGGACAGGAATTATATGGCTACACCTTC. As protein: CASSRAGQELYGYTF. V is TRBV4-1 and J is TRBJ1-2, with 7 bases lining up with TRBD1. The CDR3 is 15 residues long. The germline CDR1 and CDR2 sequences are MGHRA and YSYEKL. The V segment lost 4 bases and the J segment 5 bases; nucleotides outside the gene matches: 10.

This chain joins TRBV4-3 and TRBJ2-4; perhaps TRBD2 as D (6 bases). This CDR3 has 17 amino acids. CDR1 and CDR2 (germline): LGHNA, YSLEER. V lost 3 bases and J lost 6, with 21 bases in between. CDR3 in amino acids: CASSQGLGGGMGNIQYF. The CDR3 bases are TGCGCCAGCAGCCAGGGCCTTGGAGGAGGGATGGGAAACATTCAGTACTTC.

The V gene is TRBV18, the J gene TRBJ1-3; 7 bases are shared with TRBD1. Germline CDR1 reads KGHSH; CDR2 reads LQKENI. Germline trimming cut 3 bases from V and 4 bases from J; bases unmatched to any gene: 6. This CDR3 spans 15 amino acids. In DNA form, the CDR3 reads TGTGCCAGCTCACCGCCACAGGGGTCAGGAAACACCATATATTTT. Its protein is CASSPPQGSGNTIYF.

V is TRBV18 and J is TRBJ1-1; D is possibly TRBD1 (5 bases). Germline lookup yields CDR1 KGHSH and CDR2 LQKENI. CDR3 size: 16 residues. Deletions cut 2 bases from V and 5 bases from J, with 18 bases between. The CDR3 sequence is CASSPSTGARGTEAFF. CDR3 nucleotide sequence: TGTGCCAGCTCACCATCGACCGGGGCCCGGGGGACTGAAGCTTTCTTT.

The chain uses TRBV11-2 and TRBJ2-5, with 7 positions matching TRBD2. V dropped 0 bases and J dropped 3; count of bases not matched to a gene: 4. There are 15 residues in the CDR3. Germline V lookup: CDR1 SGHAT, CDR2 FQNNGV. Here the CDR3 DNA reads TGTGCCAGCAGCTTAGATGGGACTACAAAAGAGACCCAGTACTTC. This translates into CASSLDGTTKETQYF. Full variable domain (outside the CDR3, taken from reference TRBV11-2 and TRBJ2-5): EAGVAQSPRYKIIEKRQSVAFWCNPISGHATLYWYQQILGQGPKLLIQFQNNGVVDDSQLPKDRFSAERLKGVDSTLKIQPAKLEDSAVYLCASSLDGTTKETQYFGPGTRLLVL.

This chain joins TRBV11-3 and TRBJ2-5, with 8 bases lining up with TRBD2. Germline values: CDR1 SGHNT, CDR2 YENEEA. The CDR3 length is 18 residues. Trimming cost V 0 bases and J 1 base; bases outside gene matches: 10. The CDR3 loop is CASSLEGRLSGTQETQYF. In nucleotides, the CDR3 is TGTGCCAGCAGCTTAGAGGGACGACTTAGCGGGACCCAAGAGACCCAGTACTTC.

V is TRBV5-4 and J is TRBJ1-2; a weak D match, TRBD1 (6 bases). Germline-derived CDR1 and CDR2 are SGHNT and YYREEE (reference sequence). Trimming cost V 3 bases and J 6 bases, with 9 bases left between them. The CDR3 extends over 12 amino acids. The CDR3 DNA reads TGTGCCAGCAGCTCAAACAGGGATGGCTACACCTTC. Encoded protein: CASSSNRDGYTF.

The chain recombines TRBV4-1 with TRBJ1-4; D call uncertain. This CDR3 contains 15 residues. Germline V lookup: CDR1 MGHRA, CDR2 YSYEKL. The V end was cut by 0 bases, the J end by 8 bases, with 13 bases between. CDR3 loop: CASSQDGTGIEKLFF. As DNA, the CDR3 is TGCGCCAGCAGCCAAGACGGAACCGGGATCGAAAAACTGTTTTTT.

The chain carries TRBV27 and TRBJ1-1; possible D gene TRBD1, 6 bases. CDR1 is MNHEY, CDR2 SMNVEV, per germline (reference sequence). Trimming removed 4 bases at V and 4 bases at J, with 16 bases between. The CDR3 sequence is 15 residues long. The CDR3: CASSSKRGGGTEAFF. CDR3 nucleotide sequence: TGTGCCAGCAGTTCCAAAAGGGGAGGGGGCACTGAAGCTTTCTTT.

The chain recombines TRBV28 with TRBJ1-5; D is perhaps TRBD1 (6 bases). V lost 10 bases and J lost 5, with 15 bases in between. Germline assignment: CDR1 MDHEN and CDR2 SYDVKM. The CDR3 has 13 residues. The CDR3, as DNA: TGTGCCATCGCGGGGGCCGGGTATCAGCCCCAGCATTTT. Protein sequence: CAIAGAGYQPQHF. Using reference TRBV28 and TRBJ1-5 for the parts outside the CDR3, the full variable domain is DVKVTQSSRYLVKRTGEKVFLECVQDMDHENMFWYRQDPGLGLRLIYFSYDVKMKEKGDIPEGYSVSREKKERFSLILESASTNQTSMYLCAIAGAGYQPQHFGDGTRLSIL.

The CDR3: CASSVLAGSSYNEQFF. The CDR3 DNA follows: TGTGCCAGCAGTGTACTTGCGGGAAGCTCCTACAATGAGCAGTTCTTC. This chain joins TRBV6-4 and TRBJ2-1; TRBD2 might be the D (6 bases). CDR1 MRHNA and CDR2 SNTAGT come from the germline V gene. This CDR3 region has 16 residues. Deletions cut 4 bases from V and 0 bases from J, with 13 bases between.

The CDR3 loop is CAWATSGSSNEQFF. For the CDR3, the DNA is TGTGCCTGGGCGACTAGCGGGAGTAGCAATGAGCAGTTCTTC. The rearrangement joins TRBV30 to TRBJ2-1; 12 bases fit TRBD2. The germline gives CDR1 GTSNPN, CDR2 SVGIG (reference sequence). V lost 5 bases and J lost 6; bases outside the gene matches: 5. The CDR3 loop spans 14 amino acids.

The chain carries TRBV4-1 and TRBJ2-2, with D perhaps matching TRBD2 (5 bases). Germline V gene lookup returns CDR1 MGHRA and CDR2 YSYEKL. With 0 bases removed from V and 4 bases from J, the gap between germline ends came to 12 bases. The CDR3 is 16 residues long. CDR3 amino acids: CASSQDRGFSTGELFF. The CDR3 region has the DNA TGCGCCAGCAGCCAAGATAGAGGGTTTAGCACCGGGGAGCTGTTTTTT.

The chain joins TRBV19 to TRBJ2-7; no firm D call. The CDR3 extends over 12 amino acids. Germline loops: CDR1 LNHDA, CDR2 SQIVND (reference sequence). The V and J ends lost 5 bases and 2 bases respectively, with 7 bases between them. The CDR3 DNA follows: TGTGCCAGTAGTGCCTCAGCCTACGAGCAGTACTTC. Protein sequence: CASSASAYEQYF.

This chain connects TRBV25-1 to TRBJ2-3; D unresolved. Germline V gene data show CDR1 as MGHDK and CDR2 as SYGVNS. The CDR3 extends over 12 amino acids. Trimming stripped 1 base from V and 6 bases from J, with 5 bases between. The CDR3 is CASSEWRDTQYF. The CDR3 coding sequence is TGTGCCAGCAGTGAATGGCGGGATACGCAGTATTTT.

The chain links TRBV7-2 to TRBJ1-5; no reliable D call. The CDR3 loop spans 13 amino acids. Germline CDR1 and CDR2: SGHTA and FQGNSA. Trimming shortened V by 5 bases and J by 4 bases, and 9 bases separated the two germline ends. The CDR3 protein is CASSPQRNQPQHF. The CDR3 region has the DNA TGTGCCAGCAGCCCCCAGAGGAATCAGCCCCAGCATTTT.

V usage is TRBV5-6 and J usage is TRBJ1-1, with D perhaps TRBD1 (5 bases). The V end lost 6 bases, the J end lost 1 base, and 16 bases lay between the germline ends. Per the germline V gene, CDR1 is SGHDT and CDR2 is YYEEEE. The CDR3 length is 15 residues. The DNA of the CDR3 is TGTGCCAGCATTGCGTGGGGCCAGGCGAACACTGAAGCTTTCTTT. Protein sequence: CASIAWGQANTEAFF.

The chain couples TRBV6-4 to TRBJ1-2; 9 nucleotides match TRBD1. Germline loops: CDR1 MRHNA, CDR2 SNTAGT. The CDR3 covers 14 residues. The V segment lost 5 bases and the J segment 4 bases; nucleotides outside the gene matches: 5. The CDR3 is CASSPGQGSYGYTF. CDR3 sequence (DNA): TGTGCCAGCAGTCCGGGACAGGGTTCCTATGGCTACACCTTC.

The chain recombines TRBV10-3 with TRBJ2-7; 9 positions agree with TRBD1. The length of the CDR3 is 14 residues. The germline V gene encodes CDR1 ENHRY and CDR2 SYGVKD. V was clipped by 1 base and J by 7 bases; unmatched bases: 5. The CDR3 protein is CAISEFTGGFEQYF. The CDR3 region has the DNA TGTGCCATCAGTGAGTTCACAGGGGGCTTTGAGCAGTACTTC.

This chain uses TRBV5-6 with TRBJ1-5; D is undetermined. Trimming took 4 bases from V and 4 from J, leaving 18 bases between them. The CDR3 is made up of 16 amino acids. The germline V gene has CDR1 SGHDT and CDR2 YYEEEE. The CDR3 DNA is TGTGCCAGCAGCCGGATTCTACTCGGGAATAATCAGCCCCAGCATTTT. Translating it yields CASSRILLGNNQPQHF.

V and J are TRBV30 and TRBJ2-7; possible D gene TRBD2, 5 bases. V was cut by 4 bases and J by 3 bases, with 19 bases left in between. There are 15 residues in the CDR3. Germline CDR1 is GTSNPN and CDR2 is SVGIG (reference sequence). CDR3 in DNA: TGTGCCTGGATCCCAAGTACTAGACCAGTCTACGAGCAGTACTTC. Protein sequence: CAWIPSTRPVYEQYF.

The chain joins TRBV2 to TRBJ1-2; D perhaps matches TRBD1 (6 bases). In germline, CDR1 is SNHLY, CDR2 FYNNEI. Trimming removed 4 bases from V and 7 bases from J, with 22 bases in between. CDR3 length equals 16 residues. The CDR3 reads CASSAWETQGFGGYTF. Written as DNA, the CDR3 is TGTGCCAGCAGTGCCTGGGAAACACAGGGTTTCGGTGGCTACACCTTC.

The chain combines TRBV7-9 with TRBJ2-5; 14 bases agree with TRBD2. Trimming took 5 bases from V and 5 from J; bases not matched to a gene: 4. The CDR3 covers 15 residues. Germline loops: CDR1 SEHNR, CDR2 FQNEAQ (reference sequence). The CDR3 spells CASSQGLAGVETQYF. The CDR3 DNA is TGTGCCAGCAGCCAGGGACTAGCGGGAGTTGAGACCCAGTACTTC.

V usage is TRBV5-1 and J usage is TRBJ2-2, with 8 nucleotides matching TRBD2. Germline CDR1 and CDR2: SGHRS and YFSETQ. Unmatched junction bases numbered 5, after V lost 2 bases and J lost 5 bases. The CDR3 totals 15 residues. CDR3: CASSFRGGRTGELFF. The DNA for the CDR3 is TGCGCCAGCAGCTTTAGGGGCGGGAGGACCGGGGAGCTGTTTTTT.

The chain is built from TRBV5-8 and TRBJ1-1, with D possibly being TRBD1 (6 bases). Germline values: CDR1 SGHTS, CDR2 YDEGEE. The CDR3 extends over 15 amino acids. V lost 5 bases, J lost 6 bases, and 20 bases lay in between. The CDR3 spells CASSPAYRDSAEAFF. CDR3 coding DNA: TGTGCCAGCAGTCCCGCCTACAGGGATTCCGCTGAAGCTTTCTTT.